Below are 10 T cell receptor beta chains sequenced from a single sample in a study of blood T cell repertoires in COVID-19. TCRdb keeps only in-frame clones here, not all; method: immunoSEQ multiplex PCR. The repertoire holds hundreds of thousands of clones, with around 90% as singletons. The sample taken for sequencing was peripheral blood. The receptors shown here come from a woman aged 18 to 35 with acute or convalescent COVID-19.

About this clone: This sample includes further DNA sequences coding for the same CDR3. The V gene is TRBV24-1, the J gene TRBJ2-5; no definite D call. Germline V gene lookup returns CDR1 KGHDR and CDR2 SFDVKD. V was clipped by 1 base and J by 5 bases, with 4 bases between them. The CDR3 runs 12 residues. CDR3 DNA sequence: TGTGCCACCAGTGATTTTCTGGAGACCCAGTACTTC. Translating it yields CATSDFLETQYF.

This sequence joins TRBV18 and TRBJ2-7; 10 nucleotides match TRBD2. The ends lost 3 bases at V and 6 bases at J; junction bases unmatched: 8. CDR1 and CDR2 (germline): KGHSH, LQKENI. The CDR3 loop spans 15 amino acids. The CDR3 sequence: CASSPISGGAREQYF. The CDR3 DNA reads as TGTGCCAGCTCACCGATAAGCGGGGGGGCTCGCGAGCAGTACTTC.

There are a few counts of this clone. The V and J genes are TRBV7-9 and TRBJ2-7; TRBD2 aligns across 8 bases. The germline V gene encodes CDR1 SEHNR and CDR2 FQNEAQ (reference sequence). J was trimmed by 5 bases and V by 2 bases; bases with no gene match: 5. The CDR3 totals 14 residues. CDR3 protein: CASSLRGGRDEQYF. The CDR3 DNA reads TGTGCCAGCAGCTTACGCGGGGGGCGTGACGAGCAGTACTTC.

This rearrangement joins TRBV9 to TRBJ1-1; D is unclear. The CDR3 contains 14 residues. The germline CDR1 and CDR2 sequences are SGDLS and YYNGEE. Trimming stripped 1 base from V and 5 bases from J, with 12 bases between. CDR3 bases: TGTGCCAGCAGCGTATCTTCGGGAGGGACTGAAGCTTTCTTT. Protein sequence: CASSVSSGGTEAFF.

The J gene is TRBJ1-6, the V gene TRBV23-1, with 8 positions matching TRBD1. TRBV23-1 is an ORF, with its function uncertain. This CDR3 is built from 13 residues. Germline trimming cut 9 bases from V and 7 bases from J; bases unmatched to any gene: 5. For the CDR3, the DNA is TGCGCCAGGACCGACAGGGGCAATTCACCCCTCCACTTT. Translation gives CARTDRGNSPLHF.

The CDR3 DNA reads TGTGCCAGCGCACAGGGGTTACTAAATCAGCCCCAGCATTTT. It is translated as CASAQGLLNQPQHF. This chain uses TRBV18 with TRBJ1-5, with 7 bases identical to TRBD1. CDR1 and CDR2 from the germline V gene are KGHSH and LQKENI. This CDR3 spans 14 amino acids. With V trimmed by 8 bases and J by 4 bases, 8 bases remained unmatched.

The chain employs TRBV7-9 and TRBJ1-2; D is ambiguous. This CDR3 comprises 12 residues. V lost 8 bases, J lost 6 bases, and 13 bases lay in between. CDR1 and CDR2 from the germline V gene are SEHNR and FQNEAQ (reference sequence). CDR3 in DNA: TGTGCCAGCGGGCGGGGATTGGATGGCTACACCTTC. Translating it yields CASGRGLDGYTF.

This chain uses TRBV19 with TRBJ2-1, with TRBD2 matching 8 bases. CDR1 and CDR2 (germline): LNHDA, SQIVND (reference sequence). Trimming removed 0 bases from V and 4 bases from J; junction bases left unmatched: 8. The CDR3 is made up of 17 amino acids. The CDR3 DNA follows: TGTGCCAGTAGTATAGATCCCGGGGGGGGCTCGTACAATGAGCAGTTCTTC. This codes for CASSIDPGGGSYNEQFF.

This clone appeared once. The junction differs from germline at one of its ends, possibly a read error. Other DNA sequences in this specimen translate into the identical CDR3. This rearrangement joins TRBV6-5 to TRBJ1-6; the D is unclear. CDR3 length: 13 amino acids. Per the germline V gene, CDR1 is MNHEY and CDR2 is SVGAGI. In DNA, the CDR3 is TGTGCCAGCAGTTACTCCAATAATTCACCCCTCCACTTT. This codes for CASSYSNNSPLHF.

The chain links TRBV12-5 to TRBJ1-3; D is perhaps TRBD1 (6 bases). Trimming cost V 3 bases and J 0 bases, with 15 bases left between them. CDR3 length: 17 amino acids. Germline V gene data show CDR1 as LGHNT and CDR2 as FRNRAP. The CDR3 coding sequence is TGTGCTAGTGGTTTCGAACAGGGAACTCACTCTGGAAACACCATATATTTT. This codes for CASGFEQGTHSGNTIYF. Based on the CDR3 plus reference TRBV12-5 and TRBJ1-3, the full variable domain is DARVTQTPRHKVTEMGQEVTMRCQPILGHNTVFWYRQTMMQGLELLAYFRNRAPLDDSGMPKDRFSAEMPDATLATLKIQPSEPRDSAVYFCASGFEQGTHSGNTIYFGEGSWLTVV.